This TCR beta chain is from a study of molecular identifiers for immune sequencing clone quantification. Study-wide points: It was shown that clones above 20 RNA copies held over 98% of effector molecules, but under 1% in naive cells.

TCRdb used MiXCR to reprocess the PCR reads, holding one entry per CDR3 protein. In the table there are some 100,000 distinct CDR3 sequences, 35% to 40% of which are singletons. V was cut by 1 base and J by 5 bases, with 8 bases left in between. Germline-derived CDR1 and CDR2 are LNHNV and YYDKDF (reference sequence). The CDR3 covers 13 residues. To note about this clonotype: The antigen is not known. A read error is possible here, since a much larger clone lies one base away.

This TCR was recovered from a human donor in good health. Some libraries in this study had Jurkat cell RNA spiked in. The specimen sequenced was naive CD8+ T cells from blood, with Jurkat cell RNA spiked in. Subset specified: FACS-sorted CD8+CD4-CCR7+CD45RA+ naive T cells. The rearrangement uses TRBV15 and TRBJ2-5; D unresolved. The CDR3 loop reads CATSRVPLETQYF. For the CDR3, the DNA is TGTGCCACCAGCAGAGTCCCCCTGGAGACCCAGTACTTC.